This T cell receptor beta chain was sequenced during a study of blood T cell repertoires in COVID-19 (dated by TCRdb to 2018 to 2021). Turning to the overall study: The collaborator samples originated in the United States, Italy and Spain and spanned the acute and convalescent phases of COVID-19. The dataset comprised deeply sampled blood TCRbeta repertoires from subjects exposed to, actively infected with, or recovered from COVID-19. The material from the prospective study consisted of cDNA or gDNA derived from T cells, B-cell-depleted T cells, or PBMCs. Samples came from the ongoing ImmuneRACE study (first 160 participants) plus 1,254 subjects from 6 global collaborators. The repertoires were made available in a free public database intended to serve as a resource for research on the immune response to SARS-CoV-2. Where available, HLA class I and class II types were taken from metadata supplied by the sample provider and were not determined by assay-based typing. Nearly every sample came with metadata listing a de-identified subject ID, COVID-19 status, age in years and sex.

This clone was counted a single time. This receptor's antigen is unknown. No base-level quality is on record; no much larger clone is a single base apart. The germline V and J ends show losses of 5 bases and 3 bases respectively, and no gene match explains 7 bases of the junction. CDR1 and CDR2 were assigned from the germline V gene as SGHTA and FQGTGA. The CDR3 runs 16 residues from the cysteine to the phenylalanine. CDR3 DNA only is kept here, 48 bases in frame from base 1. TCRbeta CDR3 regions were amplified from genomic DNA by means of the immunoSEQ Assay, a bias-controlled multiplex PCR. In the paper's pipeline: Within the assay, amplification of reference gene primers was used to estimate how many nucleated cells each sample contained. Sequence reads were collapsed and filtered to measure the absolute abundance of every unique TCRbeta CDR3 rearrangement. For each sample, productive Simpson clonality was calculated by taking the square root of Simpson's diversity index across productive rearrangements. TCRdb's version of the immuneACCESS table is confined to in-frame rearrangements and falls short of the full clone set. An unresolved V gene accounts for under half of the shortfall where checked; the remainder is of unknown origin. V and J calls and clone size come straight from that table; D and trimming were deduced from the DNA. Here the sample has roughly 300,000 clones; about 80% occur a single time. Of the sample, approximately 9% falls within the top ten clones.

A second Seattle source provided samples from volunteer blood donors who had recovered from COVID-19. The collaborating institutions used their own protocols to collect whole blood in K2EDTA tubes. For TCRbeta analysis, collaborator samples were shipped as frozen whole blood, as isolated PBMCs, or as DNA extracted from either sample type. What the study reported, not specific to this receptor: The quantity of clinical and demographic metadata differed by source and by participant and was supplied without curation.

This clonotype originated in a woman between 45 and 65 years old who had recovered from COVID-19. Sequenced sample: peripheral blood. The chain joins TRBV7-3 to TRBJ1-6; 7 nucleotides in the junction match TRBD1. The CDR3 reads as follows: CASSRGQLGYNSPLHF. The nucleotide sequence is TGTGCCAGCAGCCGGGGACAGCTGGGCTATAATTCACCCCTCCACTTT.